This T cell receptor (beta chain) appears in the sequencing data of a study of blood T cells in healthy people across ages. This CDR3 has 15 residues. The germline V and J ends were trimmed by 4 bases and 2 bases, with 12 bases remaining between them. Per the germline V gene, CDR1 is LGHNA and CDR2 is YNFKEQ. For the second PCR, which ran for about 6 to 11 cycles, a sample-barcoded 5' primer and a J-beta primer mix were used. The authors tagged each cDNA molecule using a template-switch adaptor with 12 random nucleotides. From the 5' RACE reads, TCRdb called clonotypes with MiXCR, one entry per CDR3 protein. The sample has fewer than 2 million distinct CDR3 sequences, around 42% seen once. Per sample, a minimum of 6 million PBMCs were isolated.

Sequencing input: blood. The clonotype comes from a human donor in good health. This sequence joins TRBV4-2 and TRBJ1-5; D perhaps matches TRBD1 (5 bases). CDR3 loop: CASSRTPQGNQPQHF. CDR3 DNA sequence: TGTGCCAGCAGCCGAACCCCACAGGGCAATCAGCCCCAGCATTTT.